This is a list of T cell receptor beta chains from one sample in a study of T cell repertoires in cytomegalovirus infection. Each CDR3 protein is one row after TCRdb ran MiXCR on the reads. The sample carries around 350,000 distinct CDR3 sequences, around a sixth recorded once. Sequenced material: PBMCs. The source of these receptors is a human donor in good health (CMV status not recorded). Some clones in this sample may be carry-over from other donors' samples. Both conserved end residues are part of each CDR3. A D gene is named only where the DNA matches it firmly. Some rows have no size entry. The others give once, few or many, or a class for an expanded clone.

cdr3_nt: TGCAGCGTCGCGACAGGGAGGGGCACTGAAGCTTTCTTT; cdr3_aa: CSVATGRGTEAFF; j_call: TRBJ1-1; clone_size: NA; v_call: TRBV29-1; d_call: TRBD1
cdr3_nt: TGTGCCAGCTCACCACTCCGGGACACCGTGGGAGAGCAGTACTTC; cdr3_aa: CASSPLRDTVGEQYF; j_call: TRBJ2-7; clone_size: NA; v_call: TRBV18; d_call: NA
cdr3_nt: TGCGCCAGCAGCCAAACCCGGGCCTCCGGCGCAAATCAGCCCCAGCATTTT; cdr3_aa: CASSQTRASGANQPQHF; j_call: TRBJ1-5; clone_size: few; v_call: TRBV4-1; d_call: NA
cdr3_nt: TGTGCCAGCGGGCAGGGGTATGATCAAGAGACCCAGTACTTC; cdr3_aa: CASGQGYDQETQYF; j_call: TRBJ2-5; clone_size: few; v_call: TRBV7-9; d_call: NA
cdr3_nt: TGTGCCAGCTCGGAGAGGGCCAATCAGCCCCAGCATTTT; cdr3_aa: CASSERANQPQHF; j_call: TRBJ1-5; clone_size: many; v_call: TRBV7-2; d_call: NA
cdr3_nt: TGCGCCAGCAGCTTGGAAGAGACCCAGCACTTC; cdr3_aa: CASSLEETQHF; j_call: TRBJ2-5; clone_size: NA; v_call: TRBV5-1; d_call: NA
cdr3_nt: TGTGCCAGCAGGCAAAATAGACTAGCAGATACGCAGTATTTT; cdr3_aa: CASRQNRLADTQYF; j_call: TRBJ2-3; clone_size: many; v_call: TRBV6-1; d_call: NA
cdr3_nt: TGTGCCAGCACCTGGGGAGAGAACACTGAAGCTTTCTTT; cdr3_aa: CASTWGENTEAFF; j_call: TRBJ1-1; clone_size: NA; v_call: TRBV6-2/TRBV6-3; d_call: NA
cdr3_nt: TGTGCCAGCAGCCACCTAGACAGGGGCGGGGAAGCTTTCTTT; cdr3_aa: CASSHLDRGGEAFF; j_call: TRBJ1-1; clone_size: NA; v_call: TRBV3-1; d_call: TRBD1
cdr3_nt: TGTGCCAGCAGCCCCCGTCCGGGAAGTGAGACCCAGTACTTC; cdr3_aa: CASSPRPGSETQYF; j_call: TRBJ2-5; clone_size: NA; v_call: TRBV7-2; d_call: NA
cdr3_nt: TGTGCCAGCACCCTCGAGAGGTGGGGCTACACCTTC; cdr3_aa: CASTLERWGYTF; j_call: TRBJ1-2; clone_size: NA; v_call: TRBV6-2/TRBV6-3; d_call: NA
cdr3_nt: TGTGCCAGCAGCCAGCGGGATGCTGGGGCCAACGTCCTGACTTTC; cdr3_aa: CASSQRDAGANVLTF; j_call: TRBJ2-6; clone_size: NA; v_call: TRBV3-1; d_call: NA
cdr3_nt: TGTGCCACTCAACCCGGGACAGCACACTCTGGAAACACCATATATTTT; cdr3_aa: CATQPGTAHSGNTIYF; j_call: TRBJ1-3; clone_size: NA; v_call: TRBV2; d_call: TRBD1
cdr3_nt: TGCGCCAGTCGCCGGGAGGCCCAACCCGGGGAGCTGTTTTTT; cdr3_aa: CASRREAQPGELFF; j_call: TRBJ2-2; clone_size: NA; v_call: TRBV4-3; d_call: TRBD2
cdr3_nt: TGCGCCAGCAGCCAGTGGGACGGTAATCAGCCCCAGCATTTT; cdr3_aa: CASSQWDGNQPQHF; j_call: TRBJ1-5; clone_size: few; v_call: TRBV4-1; d_call: NA
cdr3_nt: TGTGCCAGCACTCCCCCGGGACGTGTCGGGGAGCTGTTTTTT; cdr3_aa: CASTPPGRVGELFF; j_call: TRBJ2-2; clone_size: NA; v_call: TRBV6-1; d_call: NA
cdr3_nt: TGTGCCAGCAGCTCCCTAACTAGCGGGAGTGAGCAGTATTTT; cdr3_aa: CASSSLTSGSEQYF; j_call: TRBJ2-3; clone_size: many; v_call: TRBV7-2; d_call: TRBD2
cdr3_nt: TGTGCCAGCACCTCGTGGGGCAGAAATAATTCACCCCTCCACTTT; cdr3_aa: CASTSWGRNNSPLHF; j_call: TRBJ1-6; clone_size: many; v_call: TRBV12-3/TRBV12-4; d_call: NA
cdr3_nt: TGTGCCAGCAGCCCAGACAGGGGGAATGAAAAACTGTTTTTT; cdr3_aa: CASSPDRGNEKLFF; j_call: TRBJ1-4; clone_size: many; v_call: TRBV7-6; d_call: TRBD1
cdr3_nt: TGCAGCGTTGAAGTAGGGGTGACCGGGGAGCTGTTTTTT; cdr3_aa: CSVEVGVTGELFF; j_call: TRBJ2-2; clone_size: few; v_call: TRBV29-1; d_call: NA
cdr3_nt: TGTGCCATCAGTGAGCGCAGGGGGCCCTACGAGCAGTACTTC; cdr3_aa: CAISERRGPYEQYF; j_call: TRBJ2-7; clone_size: few; v_call: TRBV10-3; d_call: TRBD1
cdr3_nt: TGTGCCTGGAGTGGGCTGGGGGCCTACGAGCAGTACTTC; cdr3_aa: CAWSGLGAYEQYF; j_call: TRBJ2-7; clone_size: NA; v_call: TRBV30; d_call: NA
cdr3_nt: TGTGCCAGCAGCCCAGGGGGGGGCGTAAAGACCCAGTACTTC; cdr3_aa: CASSPGGGVKTQYF; j_call: TRBJ2-5; clone_size: few; v_call: TRBV11-3; d_call: NA
cdr3_nt: TGTGCCAGCAGTTTAATCAGGGGCGAGCAGTACTTC; cdr3_aa: CASSLIRGEQYF; j_call: TRBJ2-7; clone_size: few; v_call: TRBV12-3/TRBV12-4; d_call: NA